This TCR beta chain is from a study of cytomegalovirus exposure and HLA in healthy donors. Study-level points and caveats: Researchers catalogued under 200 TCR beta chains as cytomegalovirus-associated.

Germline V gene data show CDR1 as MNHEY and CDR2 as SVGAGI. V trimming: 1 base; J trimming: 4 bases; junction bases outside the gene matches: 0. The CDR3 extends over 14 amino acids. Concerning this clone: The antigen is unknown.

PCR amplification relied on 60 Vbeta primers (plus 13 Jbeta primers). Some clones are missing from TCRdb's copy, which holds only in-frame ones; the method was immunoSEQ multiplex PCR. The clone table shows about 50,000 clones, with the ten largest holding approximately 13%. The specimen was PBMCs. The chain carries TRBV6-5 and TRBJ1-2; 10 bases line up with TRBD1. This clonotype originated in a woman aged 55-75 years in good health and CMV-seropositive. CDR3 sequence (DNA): TGTGCCAGCAGTTACTGGGACAGGGGCTATGGCTACACCTTC. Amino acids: CASSYWDRGYGYTF.